This TCR beta chain was documented in a study of spatial heterogeneity in lung cancer. With 6 bases removed from V and 5 bases from J, the gap between germline ends came to 13 bases. The length of the CDR3 is 13 residues. TCRdb passed the 5' RACE reads through MiXCR, listing each CDR3 protein once. The sample holds 39,000 or so distinct CDR3 sequences; roughly a tenth are singletons and the top ten take 17%. In its sample, this clonotype was seen once. As for time point: blood at routine non-recurrence follow-up after resection. The sequence derives from a female donor with early-stage non-small cell lung cancer. The specimen comprised PBMCs, sampled at follow-up. J is TRBJ2-5 and V is TRBV12-3 or TRBV12-4; weak D call: TRBD1 (5 bases). The CDR3: CASRPQGGETQYF. DNA for the CDR3: TGTGCCAGCAGGCCCCAGGGTGGTGAGACCCAGTACTTC.